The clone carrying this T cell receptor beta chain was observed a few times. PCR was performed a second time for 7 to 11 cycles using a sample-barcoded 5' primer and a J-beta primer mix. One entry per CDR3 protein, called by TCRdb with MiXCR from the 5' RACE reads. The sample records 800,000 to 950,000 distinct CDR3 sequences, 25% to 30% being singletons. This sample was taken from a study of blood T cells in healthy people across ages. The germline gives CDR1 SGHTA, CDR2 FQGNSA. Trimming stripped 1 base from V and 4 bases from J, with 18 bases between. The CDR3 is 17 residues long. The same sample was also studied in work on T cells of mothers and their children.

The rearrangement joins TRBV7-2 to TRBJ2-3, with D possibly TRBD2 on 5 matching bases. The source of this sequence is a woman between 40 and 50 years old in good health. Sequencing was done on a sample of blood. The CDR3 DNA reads TGTGCCAGCAGCTTAGTCCCGGCGGGCCCGAGGGCAGATACGCAGTATTTT. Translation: CASSLVPAGPRADTQYF.